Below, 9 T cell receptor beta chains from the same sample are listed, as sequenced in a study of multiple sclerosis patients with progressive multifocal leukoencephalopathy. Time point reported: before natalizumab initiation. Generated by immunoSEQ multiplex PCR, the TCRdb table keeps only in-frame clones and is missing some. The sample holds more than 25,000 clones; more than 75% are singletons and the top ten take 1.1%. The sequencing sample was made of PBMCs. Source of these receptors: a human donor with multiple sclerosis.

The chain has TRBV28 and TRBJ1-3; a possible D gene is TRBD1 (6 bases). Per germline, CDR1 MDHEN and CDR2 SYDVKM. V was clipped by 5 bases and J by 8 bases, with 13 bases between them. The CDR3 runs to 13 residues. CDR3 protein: CASSLGAGDTIYF. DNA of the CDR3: TGTGCCAGCAGTCTGGGGGCGGGAGACACCATATATTTT.

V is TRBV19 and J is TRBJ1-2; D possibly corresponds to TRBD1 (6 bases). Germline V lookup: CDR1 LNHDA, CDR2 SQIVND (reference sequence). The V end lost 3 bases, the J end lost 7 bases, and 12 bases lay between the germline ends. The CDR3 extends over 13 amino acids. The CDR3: CASSMGGAGGYTF. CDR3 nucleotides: TGTGCCAGTAGTATGGGGGGCGCGGGTGGCTACACCTTC. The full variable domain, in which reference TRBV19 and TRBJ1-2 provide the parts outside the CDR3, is DGGITQSPKYLFRKEGQNVTLSCEQNLNHDAMYWYRQDPGQGLRLIYYSQIVNDFQKGDIAEGYSVSREKKESFPLTVTSAQKNPTAFYLCASSMGGAGGYTFGSGTRLTVV.

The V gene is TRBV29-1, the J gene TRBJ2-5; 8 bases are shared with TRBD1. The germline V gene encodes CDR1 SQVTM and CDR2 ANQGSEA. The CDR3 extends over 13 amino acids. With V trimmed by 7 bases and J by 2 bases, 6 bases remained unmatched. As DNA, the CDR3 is TGCAGCGGATGGACAGGGTCGCAAGAGACCCAGTACTTC. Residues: CSGWTGSQETQYF.

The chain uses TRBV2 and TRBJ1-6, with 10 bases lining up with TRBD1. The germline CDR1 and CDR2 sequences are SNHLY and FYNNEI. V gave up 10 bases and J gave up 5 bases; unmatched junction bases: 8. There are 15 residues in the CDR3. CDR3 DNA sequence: TGTGCCACCCGGGACAGGGGCCCCGATAATTCACCCCTCCACTTT. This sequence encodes CATRDRGPDNSPLHF.

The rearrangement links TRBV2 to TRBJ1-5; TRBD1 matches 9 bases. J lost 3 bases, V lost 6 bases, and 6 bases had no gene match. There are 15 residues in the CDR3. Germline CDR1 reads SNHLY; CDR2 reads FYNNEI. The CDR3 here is CASRKIQGANQPQHF. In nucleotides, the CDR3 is TGTGCCAGCAGGAAAATACAGGGGGCCAATCAGCCCCAGCATTTT.

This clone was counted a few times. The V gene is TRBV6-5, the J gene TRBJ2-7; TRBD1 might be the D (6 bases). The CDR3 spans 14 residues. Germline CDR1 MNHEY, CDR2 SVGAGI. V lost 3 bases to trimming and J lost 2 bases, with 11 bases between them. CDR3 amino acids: CASSYGQGTYEQYF. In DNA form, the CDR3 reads TGTGCCAGCAGTTATGGTCAGGGGACCTACGAGCAGTACTTC.

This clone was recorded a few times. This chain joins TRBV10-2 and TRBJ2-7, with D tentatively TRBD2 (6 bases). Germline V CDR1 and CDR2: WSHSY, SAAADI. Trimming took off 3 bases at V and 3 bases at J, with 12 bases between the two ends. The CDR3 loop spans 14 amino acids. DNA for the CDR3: TGCGCCAGCAGTGATCCCCCGGGGGTCTACGAGCAGTACTTC. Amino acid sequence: CASSDPPGVYEQYF.

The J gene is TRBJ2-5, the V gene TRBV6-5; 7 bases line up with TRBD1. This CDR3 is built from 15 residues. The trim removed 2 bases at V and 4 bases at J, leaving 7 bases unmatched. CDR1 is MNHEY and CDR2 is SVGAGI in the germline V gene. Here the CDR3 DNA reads TGTGCCAGCAGTTACGCCGACAGGGAAATAGAGACCCAGTACTTC. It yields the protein CASSYADREIETQYF.

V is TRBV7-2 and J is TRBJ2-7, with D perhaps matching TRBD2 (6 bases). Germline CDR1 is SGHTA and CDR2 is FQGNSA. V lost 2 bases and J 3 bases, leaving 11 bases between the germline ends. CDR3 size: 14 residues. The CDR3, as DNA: TGTGCCAGCAGCTTAAGTCGGGAGAGCTACGAGCAGTACTTC. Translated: CASSLSRESYEQYF.